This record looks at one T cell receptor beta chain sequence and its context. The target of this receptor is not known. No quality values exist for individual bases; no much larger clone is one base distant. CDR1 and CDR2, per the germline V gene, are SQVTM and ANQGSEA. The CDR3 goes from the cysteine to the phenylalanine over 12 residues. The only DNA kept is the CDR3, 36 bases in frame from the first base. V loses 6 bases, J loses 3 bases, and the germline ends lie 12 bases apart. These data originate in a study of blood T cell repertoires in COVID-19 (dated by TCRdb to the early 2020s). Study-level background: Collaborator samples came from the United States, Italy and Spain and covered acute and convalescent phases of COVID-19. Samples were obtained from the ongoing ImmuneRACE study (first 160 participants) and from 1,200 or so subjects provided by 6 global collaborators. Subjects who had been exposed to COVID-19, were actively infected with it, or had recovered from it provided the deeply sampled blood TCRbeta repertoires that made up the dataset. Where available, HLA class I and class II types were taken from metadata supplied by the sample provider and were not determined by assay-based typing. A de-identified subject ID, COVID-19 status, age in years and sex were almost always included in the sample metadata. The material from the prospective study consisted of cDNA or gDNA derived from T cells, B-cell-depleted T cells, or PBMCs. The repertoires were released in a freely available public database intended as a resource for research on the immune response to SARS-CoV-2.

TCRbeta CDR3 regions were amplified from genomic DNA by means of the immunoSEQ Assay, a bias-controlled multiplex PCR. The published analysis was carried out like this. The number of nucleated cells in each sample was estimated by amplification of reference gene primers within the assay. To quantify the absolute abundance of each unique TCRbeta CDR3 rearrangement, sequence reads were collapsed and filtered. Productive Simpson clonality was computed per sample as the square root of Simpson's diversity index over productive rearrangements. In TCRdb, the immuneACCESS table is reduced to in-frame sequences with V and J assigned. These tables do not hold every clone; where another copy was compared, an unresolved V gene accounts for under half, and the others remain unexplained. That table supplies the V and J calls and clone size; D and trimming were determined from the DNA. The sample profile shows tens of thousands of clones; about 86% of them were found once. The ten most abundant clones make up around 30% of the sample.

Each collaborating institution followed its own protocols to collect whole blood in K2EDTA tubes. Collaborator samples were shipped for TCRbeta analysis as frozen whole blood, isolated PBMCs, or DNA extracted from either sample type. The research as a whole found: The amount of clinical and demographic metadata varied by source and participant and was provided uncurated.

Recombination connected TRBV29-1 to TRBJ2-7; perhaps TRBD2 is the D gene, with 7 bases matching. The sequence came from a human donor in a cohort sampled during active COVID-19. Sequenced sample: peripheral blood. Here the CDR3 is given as CSVGGASYEQYF. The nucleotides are TGCAGCGTAGGGGGGGCGAGCTACGAGCAGTACTTC.